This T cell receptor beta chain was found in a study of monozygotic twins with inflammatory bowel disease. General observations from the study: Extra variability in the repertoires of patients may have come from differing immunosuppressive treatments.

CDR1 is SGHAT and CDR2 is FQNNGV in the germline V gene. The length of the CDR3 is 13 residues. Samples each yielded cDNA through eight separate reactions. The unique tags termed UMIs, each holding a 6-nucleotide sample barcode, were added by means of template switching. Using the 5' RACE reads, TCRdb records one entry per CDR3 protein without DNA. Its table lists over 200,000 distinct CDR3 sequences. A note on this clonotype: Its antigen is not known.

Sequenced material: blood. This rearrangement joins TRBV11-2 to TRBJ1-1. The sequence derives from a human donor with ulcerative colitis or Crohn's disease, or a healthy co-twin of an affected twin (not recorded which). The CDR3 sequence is CASSLGGSAEAFF. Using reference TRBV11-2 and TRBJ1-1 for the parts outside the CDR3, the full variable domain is EAGVAQSPRYKIIEKRQSVAFWCNPISGHATLYWYQQILGQGPKLLIQFQNNGVVDDSQLPKDRFSAERLKGVDSTLKIQPAKLEDSAVYLCASSLGGSAEAFFGQGTRLTVV.